The 20 T cell receptor beta chains presented below share a single source sample, sequenced in a study of identical twins. TCRdb re-called the 5' RACE reads with MiXCR, one entry per CDR3 protein. The sample carries approximately 600,000 distinct CDR3 sequences, just over 7% recorded once. This sample also belongs to another study, concerning yellow fever vaccine responses in identical twins.

Sequenced material: PBMCs. The receptors here all came from a young woman in good health.

This clonotype has only a few counts. This chain joins TRBV4-2 and TRBJ2-3, with 7 bases identical to TRBD2. The CDR3 extends over 15 amino acids. The germline CDR1 and CDR2 sequences are LGHNA and YNFKEQ. V lost 1 base to trimming and J lost 5 bases; unmatched junction nucleotides: 6. DNA of the CDR3: TGTGCCAGCAGCCAAGGGGGGGGGGGTCGAGATACGCAGTATTTT. Encoded protein: CASSQGGGGRDTQYF.

This chain connects TRBV7-8 to TRBJ2-5, with D tentatively TRBD1 (6 bases). The CDR3 is 13 amino acids. Germline V gives CDR1 SGHVS, CDR2 FQNEAQ. The germline V and J ends were trimmed by 10 bases and 5 bases, with 17 bases remaining between them. The CDR3 here is CATAAGEGETQYF. Written as DNA, the CDR3 is TGTGCCACGGCGGCAGGGGAAGGGGAGACCCAGTACTTC.

The chain links TRBV20-1 to TRBJ2-1; 11 bases match TRBD2. CDR3 size: 15 residues. With 5 bases clipped from V and 4 bases from J, the junction kept 7 bases outside the gene matches. Germline V CDR1 and CDR2: DFQATT, SNEGSKA (reference sequence). The CDR3 region has the DNA TGCAGTGCTGGAAGTAGCGGGGGGGAATACAATGAGCAGTTCTTC. Translating gives CSAGSSGGEYNEQFF.

This clonotype was recorded at least ten times. The gene calls are TRBV19 and TRBJ2-1; D is uncertain. Germline CDR1 LNHDA, CDR2 SQIVND (reference sequence). This CDR3 is 11 amino acids long. V was shortened by 6 bases and J by 6 bases, with 6 bases between the two germline ends. This chain's CDR3 is CASRSGNEQFF. CDR3 DNA sequence: TGTGCCAGTAGGTCCGGCAATGAGCAGTTCTTC. The full variable domain, with the rest looked up from reference TRBV19 and TRBJ2-1, is DGGITQSPKYLFRKEGQNVTLSCEQNLNHDAMYWYRQDPGQGLRLIYYSQIVNDFQKGDIAEGYSVSREKKESFPLTVTSAQKNPTAFYLCASRSGNEQFFGPGTRLTVL.

This clonotype has more than one count but fewer than ten. The chain carries TRBV2 and TRBJ2-7; TRBD2 might be the D (6 bases). The CDR3 consists of 12 residues. Germline loops: CDR1 SNHLY, CDR2 FYNNEI. V was trimmed by 6 bases and J by 5 bases, leaving 11 bases between them. This CDR3 is CASRDYGHEQYF. CDR3 DNA sequence: TGTGCCAGCAGGGACTATGGGCACGAGCAGTACTTC.

The chain couples TRBV4-1 to TRBJ1-5, with TRBD1 matching 10 bases. J lost 7 bases, V lost 5 bases, and 8 bases had no gene match. The CDR3 sequence is 15 residues long. Germline lookup yields CDR1 MGHRA and CDR2 YSYEKL. The CDR3 nucleotides are TGCGCCAGCAGCGACCGGGACAGGGGACGACAGCCCCAGCATTTT. Protein product: CASSDRDRGRQPQHF.

The chain employs TRBV29-1 and TRBJ2-3; possible D gene TRBD1, 6 bases. V lost 6 bases, J lost 2 bases, and 15 bases lay in between. CDR1 and CDR2 (germline): SQVTM, ANQGSEA. The CDR3 has 14 residues. The CDR3 DNA reads as TGCAGCGTCCGCAGGGGTCCTAACACAGATACGCAGTATTTT. Its translation: CSVRRGPNTDTQYF.

This clonotype occurred a few times. The V and J genes are TRBV6-1 and TRBJ2-7, with D possibly TRBD1 on 6 matching bases. This CDR3 has 14 amino acids. Germline CDR1 is MNHNS and CDR2 is SASEGT. The CDR3 DNA follows: TGTGCCAGCCGAAAGACAGGAATCTCCTCCGAGCAGTACGTC. The encoded protein is CASRKTGISSEQYV.

The chain uses TRBV12-3 or TRBV12-4 and TRBJ1-2; D remains ambiguous. Deletions cut 3 bases from V and 6 bases from J, with 8 bases between. This CDR3 region has 12 residues. The CDR3 DNA sequence: TGTGCCAGCAGTTTTCCAGCGGATGGCTACACCTTC. Amino acid sequence: CASSFPADGYTF.

In its sample, this clonotype was seen a few times. The chain carries TRBV7-6 and TRBJ1-2; tentatively, D is TRBD1 (6 bases). The CDR3 extends over 14 amino acids. V was shortened by 4 bases and J by 7 bases, with 16 bases between the two germline ends. Looked up from germline, CDR1 is SGHVS and CDR2 is FNYEAQ. DNA of the CDR3: TGTGCCAGCAGCTCTCCCAGCGGGGGCTCTGGCTACACCTTC. This gives the protein CASSSPSGGSGYTF.

This clonotype was found many times. The rearrangement joins TRBV20-1 to TRBJ1-1, with TRBD1 identical over 9 bases. The CDR3 is 12 residues long. The V gene's germline CDR1 is DFQATT and CDR2 SNEGSKA (reference sequence). The CDR3 DNA sequence: TGCGGAAGGGACAGGGAGAACACTGAAGCTTTCTTT. As protein: CGRDRENTEAFF.

This clonotype came up a few times. CDR3 DNA sequence: TGCAGTGCTCTCGGGACAGGGCACGAAAAACTGTTTTTT. Translated, it gives CSALGTGHEKLFF. The genes are TRBV20-1 and TRBJ1-4, with 9 bases that match TRBD1. Per the germline V gene, CDR1 is DFQATT and CDR2 is SNEGSKA (reference sequence). The CDR3 extends over 13 amino acids. After removal of 5 bases from V and 8 bases from J, the junction contained 6 bases not matched to a gene.

The chain employs TRBV6-2 or TRBV6-3 and TRBJ1-1; D possibly corresponds to TRBD1 (5 bases). V was shortened by 6 bases and J by 7 bases, with 15 bases between the two germline ends. CDR1 is MNHEY, CDR2 SVGEGT, per germline. The length of the CDR3 is 13 residues. CDR3 coding DNA: TGTGCCAGCAGGGGGACTGCCGACGATGAAGCTTTCTTT. Amino acids: CASRGTADDEAFF.

At least ten counts were recorded for this clonotype. V usage is TRBV28 and J usage is TRBJ2-4; TRBD1 aligns across 8 bases. There are 13 residues in the CDR3. Germline CDR1 reads MDHEN; CDR2 reads SYDVKM. After removal of 6 bases from V and 8 bases from J, the junction contained 6 bases not matched to a gene. The CDR3 DNA follows: TGTGCCAGCAGGTCCGGACAGGGCCACATTCAGTACTTC. Translating it yields CASRSGQGHIQYF.

This clonotype was seen a few times. This chain joins TRBV5-1 and TRBJ2-2; possibly TRBD1 for D (6 bases). Germline CDR1 reads SGHRS; CDR2 reads YFSETQ. V was cut by 4 bases and J by 4 bases, with 14 bases left in between. The CDR3 totals 15 residues. CDR3 in DNA: TGCGCCAGCAGCCCCGGACAGTCGGGCACCGGGGAGCTGTTTTTT. Residues: CASSPGQSGTGELFF.

Ten or more counts support this clonotype. V gene TRBV7-9 combines with J gene TRBJ2-3; 12 bases are shared with TRBD2. Germline V gives CDR1 SEHNR, CDR2 FQNEAQ (reference sequence). Germline trimming cut 0 bases from V and 5 bases from J; bases unmatched to any gene: 6. The CDR3 consists of 17 residues. The CDR3 region is CASSLATSGRPRDTQYF. DNA of the CDR3: TGTGCCAGCAGCTTAGCGACTAGCGGGAGACCTAGAGATACGCAGTATTTT.

The DNA for the CDR3 is TGTGCCAGCAGTTACTCAGCAAGTTATGGCTACACCTTC. It encodes CASSYSASYGYTF. The chain couples TRBV6-6 to TRBJ1-2, with D unclear. Deletions cut 0 bases from V and 5 bases from J, with 7 bases between. Germline V lookup: CDR1 MNHNY, CDR2 SVGAGI (reference sequence). CDR3 size: 13 residues.

With regard to this clonotype: No conserved phenylalanine or tryptophan ends this CDR3, so it is likely a read error. The V gene is TRBV7-9, the J gene TRBJ2-1, with 11 bases identical to TRBD2. The trim removed 4 bases at V and 7 bases at J, leaving 9 bases unmatched. CDR1 is SEHNR and CDR2 is FQNEAQ in the germline V gene (reference sequence). CDR3 length: 16 residues. CDR3 in amino acids: CASSYVSGGAVNEQFY. The CDR3 region has the DNA TGTGCCAGCAGCTACGTTAGCGGGGGGGCCGTAAATGAGCAGTTCTAC.

This chain joins TRBV21-1 and TRBJ2-5; the D segment call TRBD1 is taken from the table without a DNA check. TRBV21-1 is flagged as a pseudogene. CDR3 length: 15 amino acids. The CDR3, as DNA: TGTGCCAGCAGTAGGACAGGGTTGGGCCAAGAGACCCAGTACTTC. Its protein product is CASSRTGLGQETQYF.

This clonotype was detected a few times. The chain uses TRBV4-1 and TRBJ2-3; D is uncertain. V was shortened by 1 base and J by 3 bases, with 14 bases between the two germline ends. Germline loops: CDR1 MGHRA, CDR2 YSYEKL. The CDR3 has 16 amino acids. The CDR3 sequence: CASSQGRGRDTDTQYF. The DNA of the CDR3 is TGCGCCAGCAGCCAAGGTAGAGGTCGAGATACAGATACGCAGTATTTT.